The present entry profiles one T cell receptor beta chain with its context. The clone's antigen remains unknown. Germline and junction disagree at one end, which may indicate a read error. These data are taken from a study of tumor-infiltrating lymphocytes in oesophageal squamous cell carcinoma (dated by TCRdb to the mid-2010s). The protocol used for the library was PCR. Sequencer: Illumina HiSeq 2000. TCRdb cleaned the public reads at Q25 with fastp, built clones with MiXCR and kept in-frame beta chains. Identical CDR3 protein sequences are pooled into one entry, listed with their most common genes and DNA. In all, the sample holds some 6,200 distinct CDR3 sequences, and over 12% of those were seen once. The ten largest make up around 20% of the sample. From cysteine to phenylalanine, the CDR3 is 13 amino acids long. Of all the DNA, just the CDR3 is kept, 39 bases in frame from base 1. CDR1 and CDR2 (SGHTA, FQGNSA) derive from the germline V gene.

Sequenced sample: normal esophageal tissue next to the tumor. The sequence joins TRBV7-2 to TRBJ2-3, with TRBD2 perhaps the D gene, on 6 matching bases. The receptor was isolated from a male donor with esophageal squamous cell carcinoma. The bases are TGTGCCAGGAGCCCCGGACTAAACAATGAGCAGGGCTTC. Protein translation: CARSPGLNNEQGF. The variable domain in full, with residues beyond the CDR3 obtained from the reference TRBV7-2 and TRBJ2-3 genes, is GAGVSQSPSNKVTEKGKDVELRCDPISGHTALYWYRQSLGQGLEFLIYFQGNSAPDKSGLPSDRFSAERTGGSVSTLTIQRTQQEDSAVYLCARSPGLNNEQGFGPGTRLTVL.